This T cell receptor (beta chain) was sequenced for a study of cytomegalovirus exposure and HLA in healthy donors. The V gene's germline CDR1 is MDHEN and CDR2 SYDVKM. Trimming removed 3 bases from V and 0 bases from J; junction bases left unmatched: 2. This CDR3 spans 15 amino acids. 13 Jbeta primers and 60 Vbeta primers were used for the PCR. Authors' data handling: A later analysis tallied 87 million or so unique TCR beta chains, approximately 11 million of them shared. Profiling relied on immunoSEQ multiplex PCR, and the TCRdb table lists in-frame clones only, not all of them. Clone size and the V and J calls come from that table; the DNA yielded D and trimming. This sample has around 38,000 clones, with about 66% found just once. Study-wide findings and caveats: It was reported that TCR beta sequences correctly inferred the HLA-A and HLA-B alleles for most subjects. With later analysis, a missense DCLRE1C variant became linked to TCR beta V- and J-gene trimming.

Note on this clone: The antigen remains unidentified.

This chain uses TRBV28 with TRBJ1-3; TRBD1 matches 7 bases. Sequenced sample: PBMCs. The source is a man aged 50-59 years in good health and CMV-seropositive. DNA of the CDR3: TGTGCCAGCAGTTTCGACAGGGACTCTGGAAACACCATATATTTT. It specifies CASSFDRDSGNTIYF.